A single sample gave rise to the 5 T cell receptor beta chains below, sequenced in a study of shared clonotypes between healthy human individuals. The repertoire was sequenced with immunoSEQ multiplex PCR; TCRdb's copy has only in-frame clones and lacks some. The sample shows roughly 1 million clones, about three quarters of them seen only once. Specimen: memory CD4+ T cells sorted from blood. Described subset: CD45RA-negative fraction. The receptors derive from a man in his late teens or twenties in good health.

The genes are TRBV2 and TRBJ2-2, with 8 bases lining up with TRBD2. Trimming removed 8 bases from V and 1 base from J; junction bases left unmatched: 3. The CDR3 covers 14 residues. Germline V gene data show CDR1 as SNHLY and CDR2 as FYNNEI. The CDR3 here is CASGGGRNTGELFF. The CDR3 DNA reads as TGTGCCAGCGGCGGGGGGCGGAACACCGGGGAGCTGTTTTTT.

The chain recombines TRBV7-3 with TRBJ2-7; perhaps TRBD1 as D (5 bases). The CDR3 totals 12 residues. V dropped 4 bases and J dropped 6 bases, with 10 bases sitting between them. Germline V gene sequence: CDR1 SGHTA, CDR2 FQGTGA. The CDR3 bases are TGTGCCAGCAGCTCAGGAAGGGGCGAGCAGTACTTC. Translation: CASSSGRGEQYF.

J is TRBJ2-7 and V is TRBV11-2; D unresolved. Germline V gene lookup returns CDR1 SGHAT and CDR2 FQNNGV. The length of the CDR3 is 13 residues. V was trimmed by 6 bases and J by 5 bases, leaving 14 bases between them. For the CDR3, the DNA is TGTGCCAGCAGGGCGGTCGGCGTTAACGAGCAGTACTTC. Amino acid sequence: CASRAVGVNEQYF.

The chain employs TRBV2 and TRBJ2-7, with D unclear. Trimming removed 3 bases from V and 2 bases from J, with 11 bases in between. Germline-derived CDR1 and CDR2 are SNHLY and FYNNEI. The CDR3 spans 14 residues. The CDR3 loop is CASSDSGVAYEQYF. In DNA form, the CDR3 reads TGTGCCAGCAGTGATTCTGGTGTAGCCTACGAGCAGTACTTC. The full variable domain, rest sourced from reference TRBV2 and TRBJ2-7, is EPEVTQTPSHQVTQMGQEVILRCVPISNHLYFYWYRQILGQKVEFLVSFYNNEISEKSEIFDDQFSVERPDGSNFTLKIRSTKLEDSAMYFCASSDSGVAYEQYFGPGTRLTVT.

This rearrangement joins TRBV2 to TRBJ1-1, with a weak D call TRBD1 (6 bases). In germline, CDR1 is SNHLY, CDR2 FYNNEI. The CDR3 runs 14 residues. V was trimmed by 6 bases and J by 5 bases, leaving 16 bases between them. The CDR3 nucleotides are TGTGCCAGCAGGGCAGGCTACAGGGAGACTGAAGCTTTCTTT. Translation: CASRAGYRETEAFF.